This paragraph covers one T cell receptor (beta chain) sequence. As yet, its antigen is unknown. The sample is drawn from a study of cytomegalovirus exposure and HLA in healthy donors. Germline CDR1 reads LGHNA; CDR2 reads YNFKEQ. This CDR3 comprises 18 residues. V was pared by 1 base and J by 4 bases, with 16 bases of the junction left unmatched. The PCR used 60 Vbeta and 13 Jbeta primers. In the study's own analysis: In a later analysis, 10 million to 11 million of 75 million to 90 million unique beta chains occurred in at least two donors. Libraries were prepared by immunoSEQ multiplex PCR; TCRdb keeps only in-frame clonotypes and omits some of them. The V and J calls and the clone size are those of that table, but D and trimming were determined from the DNA. The table has roughly 160,000 clones, more than 75% seen once. Findings and limits, study-wide: Later on, a genetic analysis was performed. It linked a missense variant in DCLRE1C with V- and J-gene trimming of TCR beta. Further analysis, carried out later, found HLA-associated TCR beta chains more clonally expanded than equally common other chains.

Sequencing input: PBMCs. The rearrangement links TRBV4-2 to TRBJ2-7; 7 nucleotides align to TRBD1. The receptor was isolated from a man aged 18 to 29 in good health and CMV-seropositive. As DNA, the CDR3 is TGTGCCAGCAGCCAAGTCCCTCACGACAGGGTTGGTATATACGAGCAGTACTTC. Amino acids: CASSQVPHDRVGIYEQYF.